The sequence of this T cell receptor (beta chain) was determined in a study of T cells in Graves' hyperthyroidism and ophthalmopathy. This clonotype was picked up many times. It was RNA transcripts that yielded the amplified TCR beta CDR3 regions. A first-round RT-PCR of the TCR CDR3 used the HTBI primer set. Each CDR3 protein is one row after TCRdb ran MiXCR on the multiplex PCR reads. Altogether almost 250,000 distinct CDR3 sequences are present, approximately 25% being singletons, with the ten largest covering around 32%. CDR3 size: 11 residues. V lost 5 bases, J lost 11 bases, and 10 bases lay in between. CDR1 is SGHVS and CDR2 is FQNEAQ in the germline V gene.

The material sequenced was blood. The chain joins TRBV7-8 to TRBJ1-3; D perhaps matches TRBD1 (5 bases). The sequence was obtained from a woman between 35 and 50 years old with Graves' ophthalmopathy. CDR3 loop: CASSIQGPIYF. The CDR3 DNA reads TGTGCCAGCAGCATCCAGGGTCCCATATATTTT.